The present TCR beta chain was sequenced within a study of early T cells in non-severe SARS-CoV-2 infection. As for the study in general: Chains from this unsorted whole-blood bulk RNA could not be paired.

The V gene lost 6 bases and the J gene lost 8 bases, with 20 bases spanning the gap. Germline lookup yields CDR1 MDHEN and CDR2 SYDVKM. The CDR3 length is 16 residues. Individual cDNA molecules were tagged with unique molecular identifiers. TCRdb re-called the 5' RACE reads through MiXCR, storing one row per CDR3 protein. The sample yields 83,000 or so distinct CDR3 sequences, roughly 10% seen once. The receptor comes from an adult who was a healthcare worker with PCR-confirmed SARS-CoV-2 infection or an uninfected control (not recorded which). This chain uses TRBV28 with TRBJ1-6, with TRBD1 as a possible D gene (6 bases). The sample here was whole blood, taken at baseline. The CDR3 loop reads CASSPGQWGPYSPLHF. The CDR3 nucleotides read TGTGCCAGCAGCCCCGGACAGTGGGGGCCGTATTCACCCCTCCACTTT.